These 12 T cell receptor beta chains originate from one sample sequenced in a study of cytomegalovirus exposure and HLA in healthy donors. The data were produced by immunoSEQ multiplex PCR, yet TCRdb's version contains in-frame clones alone and is incomplete. The sample lists over 200,000 clones; almost 90% were seen once. The source material was PBMCs. The receptors derive from a woman aged 18-30 years in good health and CMV-seronegative.

This chain connects TRBV11-2 to TRBJ1-1, with no clear D. The V and J ends lost 5 bases and 0 bases respectively, with 16 bases between them. CDR3 size: 16 residues. Germline V lookup: CDR1 SGHAT, CDR2 FQNNGV. The DNA of the CDR3 is TGTGCCAGCAGCCCGTGGGCCACAAACCTGAACACTGAAGCTTTCTTT. Translation: CASSPWATNLNTEAFF.

The rearrangement links TRBV28 to TRBJ2-1, with TRBD2 matching over 9 bases. Per germline, CDR1 MDHEN and CDR2 SYDVKM. V lost 6 bases and J lost 4; bases outside the gene matches: 4. The length of the CDR3 is 14 residues. In nucleotides, the CDR3 is TGTGCCAGCAGCGGGACTAGCCGTTACAATGAGCAGTTCTTC. Its protein product is CASSGTSRYNEQFF.

The chain is built from TRBV5-1 and TRBJ2-3, with TRBD2 matching 14 bases. The germline V gene encodes CDR1 SGHRS and CDR2 YFSETQ. The CDR3 is 18 amino acids. V was clipped by 0 bases and J by 4 bases; unmatched bases: 7. For the CDR3, the DNA is TGCGCCAGCAGCTTGGGACTAGCGGGAGGGCCGGGGGCAGATACGCAGTATTTT. Translation: CASSLGLAGGPGADTQYF.

This chain links TRBV9 with TRBJ2-1, with D possibly being TRBD2 (6 bases). CDR3 length: 16 amino acids. Trimming removed 2 bases from V and 8 bases from J, with 20 bases in between. Germline CDR1 SGDLS, CDR2 YYNGEE. The CDR3 reads CASSVGTPNQRDEQFF. CDR3 sequence (DNA): TGTGCCAGCAGCGTCGGGACTCCTAATCAGCGTGATGAGCAGTTCTTC.

The chain couples TRBV5-1 to TRBJ2-1; possible D gene TRBD2, 5 bases. This CDR3 is 13 amino acids long. Germline CDR1 and CDR2: SGHRS and YFSETQ. Trimming pared 3 bases from V and 6 bases from J, leaving 10 bases between. CDR3 nucleotide sequence: TGCGCCAGCAGCTCCAAAACTAGCAATGAGCAGTTCTTC. Its protein is CASSSKTSNEQFF.

The rearrangement joins TRBV4-3 to TRBJ2-7; D remains unclear. The CDR3 is 14 amino acids. Trimming shortened V by 0 bases and J by 2 bases, and 8 bases separated the two germline ends. Germline loops: CDR1 LGHNA, CDR2 YSLEER. DNA for the CDR3: TGCGCCAGCAGCCAAGAACTGAATACCTACGAGCAGTACTTC. This encodes CASSQELNTYEQYF.

CDR3 nucleotides: TGTGCCACCAGCAGGACACAGGGGAGGGAGACCCAGTACTTC. It codes for CATSRTQGRETQYF. This chain uses TRBV15 with TRBJ2-5, with D perhaps matching TRBD1 (7 bases). The CDR3 has 14 residues. Germline CDR1 and CDR2: LNHNV and YYDKDF (reference sequence). V lost 3 bases to trimming and J lost 5 bases, with 13 bases between them.

The chain has TRBV7-9 and TRBJ2-7, with a possible D match to TRBD1 (6 bases). Germline V lookup: CDR1 SEHNR, CDR2 FQNEAQ (reference sequence). V was pared by 6 bases and J by 3 bases, with 15 bases between. The CDR3 runs 14 residues. This CDR3 reads CASRTTWDNYEQYF. The DNA for the CDR3 is TGTGCCAGCAGAACCACTTGGGACAACTACGAGCAGTACTTC.

The chain uses TRBV7-2 and TRBJ2-1; the D is unclear. Germline CDR1 is SGHTA and CDR2 is FQGNSA. This CDR3 region has 13 residues. Trimming stripped 4 bases from V and 7 bases from J, with 11 bases between. The CDR3 nucleotides read TGTGCCAGCAGCTCCCTGACACGAAATGAGCAGTTCTTC. Translated, it gives CASSSLTRNEQFF.

Concerning this clone: One junction end does not reproduce the germline sequence, and a read error may be involved. The rearrangement joins TRBV7-9 to TRBJ2-7, with 9 nucleotides matching TRBD1. The germline CDR1 and CDR2 sequences are SEHNR and FQNEAQ (reference sequence). CDR3 length equals 12 residues. The CDR3 nucleotides are TGTGCCAGCAGCTCTTTTGGGGGACAGGGTCTCTTC. Translation gives CASSSFGGQGLF.

Notes on this clone: The identical CDR3 is also encoded by other nucleotide sequences in the sample. V usage is TRBV5-6 and J usage is TRBJ1-1, with 7 positions matching TRBD1. This CDR3 has 13 residues. Trimming at V came to 0 bases and at J to 6 bases, leaving 2 bases not matched to a gene. The germline CDR1 and CDR2 sequences are SGHDT and YYEEEE. CDR3 region: CASSLGGGPEAFF. Here the CDR3 DNA reads TGTGCCAGCAGCTTGGGAGGGGGCCCTGAAGCTTTCTTT.

The chain joins TRBV10-1 to TRBJ2-7; D possibly corresponds to TRBD2 (6 bases). Between the trimmed V and J ends, which lost 6 bases and 3 bases, there was a span of 12 bases. This CDR3 spans 13 amino acids. Looked up from germline, CDR1 is WNHNN and CDR2 is SYGVQD (reference sequence). DNA for the CDR3: TGCGCCAGCAGCCTCGGGACTGACTACGAGCAGTACTTC. It translates to CASSLGTDYEQYF.